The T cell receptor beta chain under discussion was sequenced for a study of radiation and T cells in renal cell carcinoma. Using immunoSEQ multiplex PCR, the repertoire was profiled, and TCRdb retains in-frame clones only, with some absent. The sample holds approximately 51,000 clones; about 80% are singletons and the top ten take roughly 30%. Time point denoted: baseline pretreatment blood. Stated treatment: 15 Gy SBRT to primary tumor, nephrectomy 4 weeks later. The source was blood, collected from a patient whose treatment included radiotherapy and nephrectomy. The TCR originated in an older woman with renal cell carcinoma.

DNA of the CDR3: TGTGCCAGCAGCGTATCCCCCCGGCGGGGGGGCTTAGATACGCAGTATTTT. It yields the protein CASSVSPRRGGLDTQYF. J is TRBJ2-3 and V is TRBV9; 9 bases fit TRBD2. Germline V gene data show CDR1 as SGDLS and CDR2 as YYNGEE. The V gene end was trimmed by 1 base and the J gene end by 5 bases; junction bases not matched to a gene: 11. The CDR3 has 17 amino acids.